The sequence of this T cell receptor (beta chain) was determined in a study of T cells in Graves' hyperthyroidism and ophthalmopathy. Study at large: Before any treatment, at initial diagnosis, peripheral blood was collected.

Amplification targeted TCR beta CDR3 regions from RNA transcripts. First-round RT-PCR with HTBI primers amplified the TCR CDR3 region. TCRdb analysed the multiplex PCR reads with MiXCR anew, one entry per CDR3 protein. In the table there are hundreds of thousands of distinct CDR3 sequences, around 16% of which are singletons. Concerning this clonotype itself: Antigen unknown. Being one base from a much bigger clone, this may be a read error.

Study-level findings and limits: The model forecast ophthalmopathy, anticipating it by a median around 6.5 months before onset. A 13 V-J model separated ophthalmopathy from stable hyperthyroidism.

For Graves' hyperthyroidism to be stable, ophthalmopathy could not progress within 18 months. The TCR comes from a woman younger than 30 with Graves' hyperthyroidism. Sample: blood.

The CDR3 nucleotides are TGTGCCAGCAGCCAATTGGGTGAGCAGTTCTTC. It translates to CASSQLGEQFF. The chain carries TRBV3-1 and TRBJ2-1; D is uncertain. There are 11 residues in the CDR3. CDR1 and CDR2 (germline): LGHDT, YNNKEL (reference sequence). The V end lost 2 bases, the J end lost 9 bases, and 5 bases lay between the germline ends.